The 27 T cell receptor beta chains below were found in one sample sequenced in a study of HIV-infected patients and healthy controls. Each CDR3 protein is one row after TCRdb ran MiXCR on the 5' RACE reads. The table records around 18,000 distinct CDR3 sequences, about a sixth of them present only once. Material: CD8+ T cells from blood. The receptors here all came from a human donor in good health.

This clonotype was recorded many times. The chain employs TRBV24-1 and TRBJ2-2, with D uncertain. The CDR3 consists of 15 residues. The V gene's germline CDR1 is KGHDR and CDR2 SFDVKD. With 4 bases removed from V and 1 base from J, the gap between germline ends came to 9 bases. The DNA of the CDR3 is TGTGCCACCAGTGACCACCTCAGGAACACCGGGGAGCTGTTTTTT. It encodes CATSDHLRNTGELFF.

Ten or more counts support this clonotype. This rearrangement joins TRBV2 to TRBJ1-2, with 9 bases matching TRBD1. CDR1 and CDR2 from the germline V gene are SNHLY and FYNNEI. The CDR3 extends over 13 amino acids. V shed 8 bases, J shed 8 bases, and the junction held 9 bases outside the gene matches. Here the CDR3 reads CASLRTGGDGYTF. In nucleotides, the CDR3 is TGTGCCAGCTTACGTACAGGGGGCGACGGCTACACCTTC.

This clonotype was observed at least ten times. The chain couples TRBV4-3 to TRBJ2-7; D tentatively fits TRBD1 or TRBD2 (5 bases each). CDR3 length: 13 residues. Germline V gives CDR1 LGHNA, CDR2 YSLEER. Trimming left V 1 base short and J 6 bases short, with 10 bases between. CDR3 in DNA: TGCGCCAGCAGCCAAGGGATGAGGGGCGAGCAGTACTTC. This codes for CASSQGMRGEQYF.

This chain connects TRBV7-8 to TRBJ2-7, with D possibly TRBD2 on 5 matching bases. This CDR3 contains 13 residues. V lost 3 bases to trimming and J lost 2 bases, with 8 bases between them. The germline V gene encodes CDR1 SGHVS and CDR2 FQNEAQ. The CDR3 DNA reads TGTGCCAGCAGCTTGCCGAGGGCCTACGAGCAGTACTTC. It yields the protein CASSLPRAYEQYF.

J is TRBJ1-1 and V is TRBV19; maybe TRBD1 (5 bases). V was cut by 5 bases and J by 5 bases, with 12 bases left in between. There are 13 residues in the CDR3. Germline V gene lookup returns CDR1 LNHDA and CDR2 SQIVND (reference sequence). Here the CDR3 reads CASSEGRGTEAFF. CDR3 coding DNA: TGTGCCAGTAGTGAGGGGAGGGGAACTGAAGCTTTCTTT.

The chain is built from TRBV7-8 and TRBJ2-1, with a tentative D call TRBD1 (5 bases). The V end lost 2 bases, the J end lost 8 bases, and 13 bases lay between the germline ends. There are 14 residues in the CDR3. Germline-derived CDR1 and CDR2 are SGHVS and FQNEAQ. The CDR3 loop reads CASSLRAGLDEQFF. In DNA form, the CDR3 reads TGTGCCAGCAGCTTAAGGGCAGGGCTGGATGAGCAGTTCTTC.

This clonotype was counted at least ten times. The gene calls are TRBV12-3 or TRBV12-4 and TRBJ2-2, with TRBD1 identical over 7 bases. The junction had 5 bases not matched to a gene; V was cut back by 6 bases and J by 1 base. This CDR3 comprises 15 residues. The chain's CDR3 is CASRPGTENTGELFF. CDR3 bases: TGTGCCAGCAGGCCCGGGACAGAGAACACCGGGGAGCTGTTTTTT.

This clonotype showed up just once. The chain carries TRBV15 and TRBJ1-2; the D is unclear. There are 14 residues in the CDR3. Germline V gene data show CDR1 as LNHNV and CDR2 as YYDKDF (reference sequence). The ends were cut back, 0 bases at V and 4 bases at J, with 9 bases in the middle. The CDR3 DNA sequence: TGTGCCACCAGCAGAGATCGAAGTCCCTATGGCTACACCTTC. Its protein product is CATSRDRSPYGYTF.

In this sample, this clonotype turned up many times. The chain couples TRBV6-2 or TRBV6-3 to TRBJ2-6, with 8 bases fitting TRBD1. Germline V lookup: CDR1 MNHEY, CDR2 SVGEGT. The CDR3 is 19 residues long. Trimming cost V 4 bases and J 0 bases; bases outside gene matches: 11. The CDR3 is CASSWNRGSSGSGANVLTF. The CDR3 bases are TGTGCCAGCAGTTGGAACAGGGGGTCCTCCGGCTCTGGGGCCAACGTCCTGACTTTC.

In its sample, this clonotype was seen a few times. J is TRBJ2-1 and V is TRBV19, with D perhaps TRBD1 or TRBD2 (5 bases each). Germline V gene data show CDR1 as LNHDA and CDR2 as SQIVND (reference sequence). The CDR3 covers 15 residues. The V and J ends lost 7 bases and 0 bases respectively, with 13 bases between them. CDR3 region: CASTGTASSYNEQFF. DNA of the CDR3: TGTGCCAGTACAGGGACGGCCAGCTCCTACAATGAGCAGTTCTTC.

This clonotype was picked up many times. The chain has TRBV4-3 and TRBJ1-1; 9 bases are shared with TRBD1. The junction had 10 bases not matched to a gene; V was cut back by 0 bases and J by 5 bases. The V gene's germline CDR1 is LGHNA and CDR2 YSLEER. This CDR3 has 17 residues. The CDR3 is CASSQDGRTGVWTEAFF. CDR3 nucleotide sequence: TGCGCCAGCAGCCAAGATGGTCGGACAGGGGTATGGACTGAAGCTTTCTTT.

The table lists this clonotype with many counts. The chain recombines TRBV6-5 with TRBJ2-1; D is unclear. The V gene's germline CDR1 is MNHEY and CDR2 SVGAGI. This CDR3 region has 13 residues. The V end was cut by 6 bases, the J end by 9 bases, with 15 bases between. The CDR3, as DNA: TGTGCCAGCAGCTTCCCTCCGGGCGGTGAGCAGTTCTTC. Protein sequence: CASSFPPGGEQFF.

This clonotype turned up a few times. This sequence joins TRBV6-2 or TRBV6-3 and TRBJ1-5, with D unclear. Germline V gene data show CDR1 as MNHEY and CDR2 as SVGEGT. V lost 7 bases to trimming and J lost 4 bases, with 8 bases between them. The CDR3 spans 12 residues. The CDR3 loop reads CASNAPNQPQHF. CDR3 coding DNA: TGTGCCAGCAACGCCCCGAATCAGCCCCAGCATTTT.

This clonotype was counted at least ten times. The chain combines TRBV28 with TRBJ2-7, with D unclear. The germline V gene encodes CDR1 MDHEN and CDR2 SYDVKM. CDR3 length equals 14 residues. V was cut by 6 bases and J by 4 bases, with 16 bases left in between. The CDR3 sequence: CASSTLRETYEQYF. The CDR3, as DNA: TGTGCCAGCAGCACTCTTAGGGAAACATACGAGCAGTACTTC. The full variable domain, rest sourced from reference TRBV28 and TRBJ2-7, is DVKVTQSSRYLVKRTGEKVFLECVQDMDHENMFWYRQDPGLGLRLIYFSYDVKMKEKGDIPEGYSVSREKKERFSLILESASTNQTSMYLCASSTLRETYEQYFGPGTRLTVT.

This clonotype was counted ten times or more. The rearrangement joins TRBV12-3 or TRBV12-4 to TRBJ2-1; the D is unclear. Between the trimmed V and J ends, which lost 5 bases and 5 bases, there was a span of 7 bases. There are 12 residues in the CDR3. Written as DNA, the CDR3 is TGTGCCAGCAGTCCCCAAGACAATGAGCAGTTCTTC. Protein sequence: CASSPQDNEQFF.

This clonotype was picked up many times. The chain joins TRBV7-2 to TRBJ2-7, with D perhaps matching TRBD1 (6 bases). The CDR3 extends over 13 amino acids. V lost 7 bases, J lost 4 bases, and 14 bases lay in between. Germline assignment: CDR1 SGHTA and CDR2 FQGNSA. The CDR3 region has the DNA TGTGCCAGCAAGCCCGGGACACGATACGAGCAGTACTTC. This encodes CASKPGTRYEQYF.

CDR3 protein: CASSLLRAGPRQPQHF. DNA of the CDR3: TGTGCCAGCAGTTTACTTCGAGCAGGGCCGAGACAGCCCCAGCATTTT. The chain combines TRBV28 with TRBJ1-5; possibly TRBD1 for D (5 bases). The CDR3 is 16 amino acids. V dropped 2 bases and J dropped 7 bases, with 18 bases sitting between them. Germline values: CDR1 MDHEN, CDR2 SYDVKM. Drawing the rest from reference TRBV28 and TRBJ1-5, the complete variable domain is DVKVTQSSRYLVKRTGEKVFLECVQDMDHENMFWYRQDPGLGLRLIYFSYDVKMKEKGDIPEGYSVSREKKERFSLILESASTNQTSMYLCASSLLRAGPRQPQHFGDGTRLSIL.

This chain uses TRBV4-3 with TRBJ2-3; D is uncertain. The CDR3 length is 14 residues. Germline lookup yields CDR1 LGHNA and CDR2 YSLEER. V was shortened by 1 base and J by 2 bases, with 7 bases between the two germline ends. The CDR3 sequence: CASSQGTLTDTQYF. The CDR3 DNA reads TGCGCCAGCAGCCAAGGGACCCTCACAGATACGCAGTATTTT.

This clonotype showed up just a few times. The chain couples TRBV18 to TRBJ1-1; the match to TRBD1 covers 8 bases. J was trimmed by 5 bases and V by 3 bases; bases with no gene match: 8. Germline CDR1 reads KGHSH; CDR2 reads LQKENI. The CDR3 length is 15 residues. The CDR3 spells CASSPPGGLGTEAFF. The CDR3 nucleotides read TGTGCCAGCTCACCCCCAGGGGGCTTGGGTACTGAAGCTTTCTTT.

This clonotype was recorded many times. The chain couples TRBV20-1 to TRBJ2-1; D is uncertain. Germline V lookup: CDR1 DFQATT, CDR2 SNEGSKA (reference sequence). The CDR3 contains 15 residues. The germline V and J ends were trimmed by 0 bases and 8 bases, with 17 bases remaining between them. DNA of the CDR3: TGCAGTGCTAGAGATTTTACGCAACCAGGCCATGAGCAGTTCTTC. Encoded protein: CSARDFTQPGHEQFF.

This clonotype showed up many times. The chain combines TRBV2 with TRBJ2-1; 13 nucleotides match TRBD2. From germline, CDR1 is SNHLY and CDR2 FYNNEI. The CDR3 spans 18 residues. The trim removed 4 bases at V and 2 bases at J, leaving 8 bases unmatched. The CDR3 coding sequence is TGTGCCAGCAGTGGGGGGACTAGCGGGATAATGGCCTACAATGAGCAGTTCTTC. This sequence encodes CASSGGTSGIMAYNEQFF.

This clonotype was detected ten times or more. This rearrangement joins TRBV6-4 to TRBJ2-1; 10 nucleotides align to TRBD1. The CDR3 spans 16 residues. Germline assignment: CDR1 MRHNA and CDR2 SNTAGT. V was clipped by 4 bases and J by 7 bases; unmatched bases: 10. The CDR3, as DNA: TGTGCCAGCAGTGTGACGCCGGGACAGGGGAGAAATGAGCAGTTCTTC. Protein product: CASSVTPGQGRNEQFF.

This chain links TRBV29-1 with TRBJ2-5; the D gene is possibly TRBD1 (6 bases). Germline lookup yields CDR1 SQVTM and CDR2 ANQGSEA. The CDR3 loop spans 15 amino acids. The V gene lost 0 bases and the J gene lost 2 bases, with 13 bases spanning the gap. The CDR3 region has the DNA TGCAGCGTTGAAGATTCAGGGGCTCTTCAAGAGACCCAGTACTTC. Translating gives CSVEDSGALQETQYF.

V usage is TRBV7-3 and J usage is TRBJ2-1, with unresolved D. Germline V gives CDR1 SGHTA, CDR2 FQGTGA. V dropped 0 bases and J dropped 8 bases, with 8 bases sitting between them. The CDR3 covers 13 residues. The CDR3 DNA reads TGTGCCAGCAGCTTAACTCTCCGGGATGAGCAGTTCTTC. Translated, it gives CASSLTLRDEQFF.

The genes are TRBV13 and TRBJ2-7, with TRBD2 as a possible D gene (5 bases). The germline CDR1 and CDR2 sequences are PRHDT and FYEKMQ (reference sequence). CDR3 length: 15 amino acids. V gave up 2 bases and J gave up 6 bases, with 17 bases separating them. CDR3 sequence: CASSLLPEGSREQYF. The CDR3 DNA reads as TGTGCCAGCAGCTTATTGCCCGAGGGATCGCGCGAGCAGTACTTC.

The J gene is TRBJ2-3, the V gene TRBV20-1, with 9 bases fitting TRBD2. The V gene's germline CDR1 is DFQATT and CDR2 SNEGSKA (reference sequence). CDR3 length: 17 amino acids. Trimming took 1 base from V and 2 from J; bases not matched to a gene: 10. The CDR3 bases are TGCAGTGCTAGAGGGGAGAAGCGGGAGGCCCCCACAGATACGCAGTATTTT. The encoded protein is CSARGEKREAPTDTQYF.

This chain connects TRBV11-3 to TRBJ2-4; D uncertain. Germline-derived CDR1 and CDR2 are SGHNT and YENEEA. The length of the CDR3 is 13 residues. V was shortened by 0 bases and J by 4 bases, with 4 bases between the two germline ends. Written as DNA, the CDR3 is TGTGCCAGCAGCTTAGAACAGAAAAACATTCAGTACTTC. It encodes CASSLEQKNIQYF.